The clone carrying this T cell receptor beta chain is a singleton in its sample. Its antigen remains unidentified. Assay: immunoSEQ multiplex PCR; the TCRdb copy retains only in-frame clones and omits some. The data contain around 77,000 clones, 70% to 90% of them singletons. The CDR3 has 15 amino acids. Trimming left V 5 bases short and J 4 bases short, with 15 bases between. Germline-derived CDR1 and CDR2 are SGHTA and FQGNSA. This sample was included in a study of cytotoxic CD8 clonotypes in ibrutinib-treated CLL. Study as a whole: The patient breakdown showed fewer than twelve relapsed/refractory and approximately 15 treatment-naive cases, with approximately 18 IGHV unmutated.

Study results and limitations: Clonality at baseline surpassed age-matched healthy donors and tracked circulating CD8+ T-cell counts. The times at which samples were taken varied between sustained-remission and progressing patients. Rare overall, public clonotypes shrank or held steady under therapy.

V usage is TRBV7-2 and J usage is TRBJ2-1; a weak D match, TRBD2 (5 bases). The receptor was isolated from a human donor with chronic lymphocytic leukemia. The sequences come from PBMCs, collected at disease progression, from a patient treated with ibrutinib. In DNA form, the CDR3 reads TGTGCCAGCAGCCTAACATGGACTCCATACAATGAGCAGTTCTTC. Its translation: CASSLTWTPYNEQFF. Combining the CDR3 with reference TRBV7-2 and TRBJ2-1 gives the whole variable domain GAGVSQSPSNKVTEKGKDVELRCDPISGHTALYWYRQSLGQGLEFLIYFQGNSAPDKSGLPSDRFSAERTGGSVSTLTIQRTQQEDSAVYLCASSLTWTPYNEQFFGPGTRLTVL.